Listed below are T cell receptor beta chains from one sample, sequenced in a study of T cells in Graves' hyperthyroidism and ophthalmopathy. TCRdb re-derived calls from the multiplex PCR reads in MiXCR, one entry per CDR3 protein. The sample consists of 300,000 to 350,000 distinct CDR3 sequences, about 20% of them appearing once. Sequencing was performed on blood. These receptors came from a woman aged 45-65 years with Graves' hyperthyroidism. The CDR3 runs from the conserved cysteine through the conserved F or W. The D gene is left open where the match is weak. Not every row has a clone size; where given, it reads once, few, many or a size class.

d_call | j_call | v_call | clone_size | cdr3_aa | cdr3_nt
TRBD2 | TRBJ2-1 | TRBV5-1 | many | CASSWTSGNEQFF | TGCGCCAGCAGCTGGACTAGCGGAAATGAGCAGTTCTTC
- | TRBJ2-2 | TRBV5-6 | few | CASSWTDAAGELFF | TGTGCCAGCAGCTGGACGGACGCGGCCGGGGAGCTGTTTTTT
- | TRBJ2-1 | TRBV7-8 | many | CASSLGSSNEQFF | TGTGCCAGCAGCTTAGGAAGCTCCAATGAGCAGTTCTTC
TRBD1 | TRBJ1-2 | TRBV5-4 | - | CASSLYVGTDTNYGYTF | TGTGCCAGCAGCTTATACGTTGGGACAGACACTAACTATGGCTACACCTTC
- | TRBJ2-3 | TRBV18 | many | CASSPPNGGSADTQYF | TGTGCCAGCTCACCACCGAACGGTGGAAGCGCAGATACGCAGTATTTT
- | TRBJ2-3 | TRBV18 | few | CASSPPWGTDTQYF | TGTGCCAGCTCACCACCCTGGGGCACAGATACGCAGTATTTT
TRBD1 | TRBJ2-2 | TRBV20-1 | - | CSARDHGTGLAGELFF | TGCAGTGCTAGAGACCATGGGACAGGGCTGGCCGGGGAGCTGTTTTTT
TRBD1 | TRBJ1-1 | TRBV7-9 | - | CASRGGGGNTEAFF | TGTGCCAGCAGAGGGGGCGGGGGAAACACTGAAGCTTTCTTT
- | TRBJ1-1 | TRBV12-3/TRBV12-4 | many | CASSQMHNLNTEAFF | TGTGCCAGCAGTCAGATGCATAACCTAAACACTGAAGCCTTCTTT
- | TRBJ1-1 | TRBV20-1 | many | CSARIREVSGENTEAFF | TGCAGTGCTAGAATTCGGGAGGTTTCAGGGGAGAACACTGAAGCTTTCTTT
TRBD1 | TRBJ2-1 | TRBV20-1 | many | CSALQGEYNEQFF | TGCAGTGCCTTACAGGGGGAATACAATGAGCAGTTCTTC
TRBD1 | TRBJ2-7 | TRBV9 | - | CASSVGTRAGGEQYF | TGTGCCAGCAGCGTAGGTACAAGGGCAGGGGGCGAGCAGTACTTC
TRBD1 | TRBJ2-3 | TRBV28 | - | CASNRGQRADTQYF | TGTGCCAGCAACAGGGGGCAAAGGGCAGATACGCAGTATTTT
- | TRBJ1-5 | TRBV20-1 | - | CSATAGSGVMLPQHF | TGCAGTGCTACTGCAGGCTCAGGGGTGATGTTACCCCAGCATTTT
- | TRBJ1-1 | TRBV9 | many | CASRVENTEAFF | TGTGCCAGCAGAGTGGAGAACACTGAAGCTTTCTTT
- | TRBJ2-1 | TRBV29-1 | - | CSVDGGSSSYNEQFF | TGCAGCGTTGACGGCGGTTCGAGCTCCTACAATGAGCAGTTCTTC
- | TRBJ1-1 | TRBV12-3/TRBV12-4 | many | CASKRGLNTEAFF | TGTGCCAGCAAAAGAGGACTGAACACTGAAGCTTTCTTT
- | TRBJ2-1 | TRBV7-9 | - | CASSLDISYNEQFF | TGTGCCAGCAGCTTAGACATATCCTACAATGAGCAGTTCTTC
- | TRBJ1-2 | TRBV30 | many | CAWSGGGLNYGYTF | TGTGCCTGGAGTGGAGGGGGACTAAACTATGGCTACACCTTC
- | TRBJ2-3 | TRBV29-1 | - | CSVDVNTDTQYF | TGCAGCGTTGACGTTAATACAGATACGCAGTATTTT
TRBD1 | TRBJ2-5 | TRBV5-1 | - | CASSLEQGAETQYF | TGCGCCAGCAGCTTGGAACAGGGGGCGGAGACCCAGTACTTC
TRBD1 | TRBJ1-5 | TRBV2 | few | CASSVTGGSNQPQHF | TGTGCCAGCAGTGTGACAGGGGGGAGCAATCAGCCCCAGCATTTT
- | TRBJ2-1 | TRBV19 | - | CASSIDPQGAGEQFF | TGTGCCAGTAGTATAGATCCGCAAGGGGCTGGTGAGCAGTTCTTC
TRBD1 | TRBJ1-1 | TRBV6-1 | many | CASTRSGQTEAFF | TGTGCCAGCACCCGATCGGGACAGACTGAAGCTTTCTTT
- | TRBJ1-4 | TRBV2 | many | CASSEEVTGNEKLFF | TGTGCCAGCAGTGAGGAAGTCACGGGGAATGAAAAACTGTTTTTT
- | TRBJ2-1 | TRBV27 | many | CASSLGTFNEQFF | TGTGCCAGCAGTTTAGGGACCTTCAATGAGCAGTTCTTC
- | TRBJ1-5 | TRBV6-2/TRBV6-3 | - | CASSLGTRGDGTDTQHF | TGTGCCAGCAGCTTAGGAACCAGGGGTGATGGTACAGATACGCAGCATTTT
TRBD1 | TRBJ1-5 | TRBV6-1 | many | CASSGQGRQPQHF | TGTGCCAGCTCCGGACAGGGTCGGCAGCCCCAGCATTTT
TRBD2 | TRBJ2-5 | TRBV10-3 | many | CAISGQDGGAQETQYF | TGTGCCATCAGTGGGCAAGACGGGGGGGCCCAAGAGACCCAGTACTTC
- | TRBJ2-5 | TRBV20-1 | many | CSASRQGETQYF | TGCAGTGCTAGTCGGCAGGGAGAGACCCAGTACTTC